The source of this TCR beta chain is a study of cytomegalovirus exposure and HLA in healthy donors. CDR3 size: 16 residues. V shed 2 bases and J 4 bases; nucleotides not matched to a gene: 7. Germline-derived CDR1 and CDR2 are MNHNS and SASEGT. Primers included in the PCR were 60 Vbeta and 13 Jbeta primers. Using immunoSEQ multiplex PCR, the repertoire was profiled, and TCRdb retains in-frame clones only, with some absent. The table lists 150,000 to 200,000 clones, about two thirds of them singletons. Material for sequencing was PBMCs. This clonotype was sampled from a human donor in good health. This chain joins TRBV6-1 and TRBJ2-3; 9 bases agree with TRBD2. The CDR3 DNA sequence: TGTGCCAGCAGTGAAATGAGGGTAGCGGGGGCAGATACGCAGTATTTT. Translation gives CASSEMRVAGADTQYF.